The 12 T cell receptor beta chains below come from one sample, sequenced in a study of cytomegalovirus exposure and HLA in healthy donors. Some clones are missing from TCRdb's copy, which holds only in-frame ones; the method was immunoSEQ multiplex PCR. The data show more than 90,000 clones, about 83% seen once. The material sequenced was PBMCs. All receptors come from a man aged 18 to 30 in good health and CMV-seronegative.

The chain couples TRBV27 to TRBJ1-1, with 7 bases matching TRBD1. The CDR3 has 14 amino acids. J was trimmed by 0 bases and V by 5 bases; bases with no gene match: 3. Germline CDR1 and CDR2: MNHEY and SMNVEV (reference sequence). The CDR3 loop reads CASSLQGLNTEAFF. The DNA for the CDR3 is TGTGCCAGCAGTCTACAGGGGCTGAACACTGAAGCTTTCTTT.

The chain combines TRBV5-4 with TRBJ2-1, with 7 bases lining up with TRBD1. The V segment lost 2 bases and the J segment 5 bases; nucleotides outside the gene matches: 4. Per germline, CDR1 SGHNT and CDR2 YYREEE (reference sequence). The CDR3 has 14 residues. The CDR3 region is CASSLPGQHNEQFF. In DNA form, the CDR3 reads TGTGCCAGCAGCTTACCGGGACAGCACAATGAGCAGTTCTTC.

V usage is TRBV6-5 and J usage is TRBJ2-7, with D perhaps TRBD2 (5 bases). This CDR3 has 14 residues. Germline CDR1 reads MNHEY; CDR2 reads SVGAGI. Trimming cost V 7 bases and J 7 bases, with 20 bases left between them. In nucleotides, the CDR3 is TGTGCCAGCACCACCCGGGCGGGCCGCGGGGAGCAGTACTTC. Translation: CASTTRAGRGEQYF.

CDR3 nucleotide sequence: TGTGCCAGCAGACCGAGACAGGGTGGCGGGGAGCTGTTTTTT. Its translation is CASRPRQGGGELFF. The J gene is TRBJ2-2, the V gene TRBV2; 7 bases map to TRBD1. V lost 6 bases, J lost 7 bases, and 8 bases stayed unmatched. Germline V gives CDR1 SNHLY, CDR2 FYNNEI. This CDR3 contains 14 residues. The full variable domain, its missing parts supplied by reference TRBV2 and TRBJ2-2, is EPEVTQTPSHQVTQMGQEVILRCVPISNHLYFYWYRQILGQKVEFLVSFYNNEISEKSEIFDDQFSVERPDGSNFTLKIRSTKLEDSAMYFCASRPRQGGGELFFGEGSRLTVL.

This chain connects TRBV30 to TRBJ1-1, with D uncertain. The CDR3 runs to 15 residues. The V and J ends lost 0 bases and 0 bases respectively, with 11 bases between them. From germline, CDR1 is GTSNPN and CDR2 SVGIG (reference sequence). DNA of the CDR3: TGTGCCTGGAGTGTCATCCGAGGCATGAACACTGAAGCTTTCTTT. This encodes CAWSVIRGMNTEAFF.

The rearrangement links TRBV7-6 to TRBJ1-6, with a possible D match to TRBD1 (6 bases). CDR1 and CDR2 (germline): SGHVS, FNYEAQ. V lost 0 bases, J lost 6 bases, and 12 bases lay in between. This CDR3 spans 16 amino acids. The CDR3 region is CASSLAQGRGNSPLHF. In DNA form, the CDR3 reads TGTGCCAGCAGCTTAGCGCAGGGGCGCGGTAATTCACCCCTCCACTTT.

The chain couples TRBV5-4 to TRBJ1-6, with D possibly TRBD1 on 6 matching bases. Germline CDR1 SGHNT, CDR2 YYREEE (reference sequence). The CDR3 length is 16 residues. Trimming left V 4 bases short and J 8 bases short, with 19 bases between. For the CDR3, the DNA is TGTGCCAGCAGCACAACCCGGGGGGCCGTGGATTCACCCCTCCACTTT. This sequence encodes CASSTTRGAVDSPLHF.

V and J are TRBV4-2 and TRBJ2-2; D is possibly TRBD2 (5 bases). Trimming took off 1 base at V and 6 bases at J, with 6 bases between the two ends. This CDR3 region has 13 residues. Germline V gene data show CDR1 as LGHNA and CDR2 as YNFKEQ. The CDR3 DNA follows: TGTGCCAGCAGCCAAGCGCGGGCCGGGGAGCTGTTTTTT. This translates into CASSQARAGELFF.

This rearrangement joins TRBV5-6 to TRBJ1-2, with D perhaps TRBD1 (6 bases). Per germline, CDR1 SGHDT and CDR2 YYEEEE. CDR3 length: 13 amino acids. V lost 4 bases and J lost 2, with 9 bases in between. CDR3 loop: CASSTGQNYGYTF. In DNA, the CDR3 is TGTGCCAGCAGCACCGGACAGAACTATGGCTACACCTTC.

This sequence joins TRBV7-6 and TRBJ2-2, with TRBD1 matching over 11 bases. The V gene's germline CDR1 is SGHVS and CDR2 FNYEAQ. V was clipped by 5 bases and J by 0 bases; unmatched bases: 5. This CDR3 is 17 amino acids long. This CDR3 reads CASSMWDRGSNTGELFF. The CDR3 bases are TGTGCCAGCAGCATGTGGGACAGGGGGTCGAACACCGGGGAGCTGTTTTTT.

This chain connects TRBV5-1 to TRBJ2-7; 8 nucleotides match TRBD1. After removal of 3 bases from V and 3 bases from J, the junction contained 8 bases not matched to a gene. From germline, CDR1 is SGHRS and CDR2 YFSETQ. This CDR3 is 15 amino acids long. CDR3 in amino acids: CASSYRRDRSYEQYF. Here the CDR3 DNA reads TGCGCCAGCAGCTACCGCCGGGACAGGAGCTACGAGCAGTACTTC.

Written as DNA, the CDR3 is TGCGCCAGCAGCTTGGCCGTCGTCCGAGCAGGGGCCTCCTACGAGCAGTACTTC. Its protein product is CASSLAVVRAGASYEQYF. The rearrangement joins TRBV5-1 to TRBJ2-7; possible D gene TRBD1, 6 bases. V lost 0 bases, J lost 0 bases, and 19 bases lay in between. The CDR3 loop spans 18 amino acids. Germline CDR1 reads SGHRS; CDR2 reads YFSETQ.